This TCR beta chain stems from a study of blood T cell repertoires in COVID-19. About the research overall: Acute-phase and convalescent COVID-19 samples originated in the United States, Italy and Spain. T cells, B-cell-depleted T cells, or PBMCs supplied cDNA or gDNA.

Original methodology: Nucleated cell counts were estimated from reference gene primer amplification. The method was immunoSEQ multiplex PCR; TCRdb's version includes in-frame clones alone and lacks a portion of them. The V and J calls and clone size come from that table; D and trimming were worked out from the DNA. The profile shows 60,000 to 70,000 clones, 70% to 85% of them singletons. Germline CDR1 KGHSH, CDR2 LQKENI. Between the trimmed V and J ends, which lost 3 bases and 4 bases, there was a span of 13 bases. The length of the CDR3 is 15 residues. The material sequenced was peripheral blood. The sequence was collected from a human donor in a cohort sampled during active COVID-19. The chain has TRBV18 and TRBJ2-1; a possible D gene is TRBD1 (5 bases). The chain's CDR3 is CASSPAEQVYNEQFF. The CDR3 region has the DNA TGTGCCAGCTCACCCGCGGAACAGGTATACAATGAGCAGTTCTTC.